Shown below are 15 T cell receptor beta chains from a single sample sequenced in a study of T cells in Graves' hyperthyroidism and ophthalmopathy. The investigators amplified TCR beta CDR3 regions from RNA transcripts. Initially, a first-round RT-PCR of the TCR CDR3 employed the HTBI primer set. From the multiplex PCR reads, TCRdb called clonotypes with MiXCR, one entry per CDR3 protein. The sample has 700,000 or so distinct CDR3 sequences, about 15% seen once. Specimen: blood. These receptors were obtained from a woman in her fifties or sixties with Graves' ophthalmopathy.

In this sample, this clonotype turned up many times. This chain uses TRBV2 with TRBJ2-3; D unclear. This CDR3 is 13 amino acids long. Trimming removed 4 bases from V and 7 bases from J, with 12 bases in between. Germline V CDR1 and CDR2: SNHLY, FYNNEI. The CDR3 nucleotides are TGTGCCAGCAGTGCTACCAATTGGAATACGCAGTATTTT. It translates to CASSATNWNTQYF.

Many counts were recorded for this clonotype. The chain employs TRBV27 and TRBJ1-4, with D possibly being TRBD1 (5 bases). Germline V gene sequence: CDR1 MNHEY, CDR2 SMNVEV (reference sequence). Trimming left V 5 bases short and J 7 bases short, with 17 bases between. The CDR3 has 15 amino acids. This chain's CDR3 is CASSAIRDGGEKLFF. Written as DNA, the CDR3 is TGTGCCAGCAGTGCTATAAGGGATGGGGGTGAAAAACTGTTTTTT.

This clonotype appeared a few times. V usage is TRBV7-9 and J usage is TRBJ2-1; 10 bases line up with TRBD2. The CDR3 spans 15 residues. Germline V gene lookup returns CDR1 SEHNR and CDR2 FQNEAQ (reference sequence). V trimming: 2 bases; J trimming: 10 bases; junction bases outside the gene matches: 8. CDR3 amino acids: CASSLLAGVPSEQFF. CDR3 coding DNA: TGTGCCAGCAGCTTACTAGCGGGAGTTCCGAGCGAGCAGTTCTTC.

Many counts were recorded for this clonotype. The chain employs TRBV7-9 and TRBJ2-5; D uncertain. Germline CDR1 is SEHNR and CDR2 is FQNEAQ (reference sequence). V was pared by 1 base and J by 0 bases, with 9 bases between. The CDR3 contains 15 residues. The CDR3 region is CASSLDRGYQETQYF. In nucleotides, the CDR3 is TGTGCCAGCAGCTTAGACCGAGGCTACCAAGAGACCCAGTACTTC.

This clonotype was observed a few times. This chain uses TRBV14 with TRBJ2-7, with 9 bases matching TRBD1. The CDR3 runs 15 residues. The germline CDR1 and CDR2 sequences are SGHDN and FVKESK. V was pared by 4 bases and J by 6 bases, with 10 bases of the junction left unmatched. DNA of the CDR3: TGTGCCAGCAGCCCTTTGGGACAGGGCTCCGGCGAGCAGTACTTC. Translation gives CASSPLGQGSGEQYF.

This clonotype was counted at least ten times. CDR3 in DNA: TGTGCCAGCAGCCCATCGACAGGGTTAGTGTATCAGCCCCAGCATTTT. Translating gives CASSPSTGLVYQPQHF. The chain joins TRBV7-8 to TRBJ1-5, with TRBD1 matching over 7 bases. The CDR3 loop spans 16 amino acids. V gave up 5 bases and J gave up 5 bases; unmatched junction bases: 12. Germline CDR1 SGHVS, CDR2 FQNEAQ. The full variable domain, rest sourced from reference TRBV7-8 and TRBJ1-5, is GAGVSQSPRYKVAKRGQDVALRCDPISGHVSLFWYQQALGQGPEFLTYFQNEAQLDKSGLPSDRFFAERPEGSVSTLKIQRTQQEDSAVYLCASSPSTGLVYQPQHFGDGTRLSIL.

This clonotype was seen ten or more times. The chain carries TRBV2 and TRBJ2-7, with TRBD1 matching 7 bases. The junction had 1 base not matched to a gene; V was cut back by 5 bases and J by 3 bases. This CDR3 has 12 residues. The germline gives CDR1 SNHLY, CDR2 FYNNEI. The CDR3 DNA reads as TGTGCCAGCAGTCGGGACAGCTACGAGCAGTACTTC. Its protein product is CASSRDSYEQYF.

This clonotype has a count of ten or more. V is TRBV6-1 and J is TRBJ2-7; no clear D. V shed 6 bases and J shed 0 bases, with 12 bases lying between them. Germline lookup yields CDR1 MNHNS and CDR2 SASEGT. The length of the CDR3 is 14 residues. This CDR3 reads CASSYDWSSYEQYF. CDR3 in DNA: TGTGCCAGCAGCTATGACTGGAGCTCCTACGAGCAGTACTTC.

This clonotype was detected many times. This chain uses TRBV2 with TRBJ2-7, with TRBD2 matching 12 bases. V lost 6 bases, J lost 2 bases, and 5 bases stayed unmatched. From germline, CDR1 is SNHLY and CDR2 FYNNEI. This CDR3 is built from 15 residues. CDR3: CASRSTSGGTYEQYF. In DNA form, the CDR3 reads TGTGCCAGCAGATCTACTAGCGGGGGGACCTACGAGCAGTACTTC.

This clonotype turned up a few times. CDR3 in DNA: TGTGCCAGCAGCGGTGGATCCCGCTCTGGAAACACCATATATTTT. This gives the protein CASSGGSRSGNTIYF. The chain couples TRBV9 to TRBJ1-3; D is unclear. V lost 3 bases and J lost 0, with 10 bases in between. The CDR3 extends over 15 amino acids. CDR1 is SGDLS and CDR2 is YYNGEE in the germline V gene.

This clonotype was detected ten times or more. This chain uses TRBV5-1 with TRBJ2-5; D not certain. This CDR3 region has 14 residues. Trimming took off 0 bases at V and 4 bases at J, with 10 bases between the two ends. Germline CDR1 is SGHRS and CDR2 is YFSETQ. The CDR3 bases are TGCGCCAGCAGCTTGGCCAAGGGCTCAGAGACCCAGTACTTC. Residues: CASSLAKGSETQYF.

This clonotype has more than one count but fewer than ten. This chain uses TRBV9 with TRBJ1-5; tentative D call: TRBD1 (6 bases). The CDR3 contains 13 residues. Trimming took off 3 bases at V and 6 bases at J, with 10 bases between the two ends. CDR1 SGDLS and CDR2 YYNGEE come from the germline V gene. CDR3 in amino acids: CASSGGASQPQHF. CDR3 nucleotides: TGTGCCAGCAGCGGGGGGGCAAGTCAGCCCCAGCATTTT.

About this clonotype itself: One base away lies a much larger clone, so this may be a sequencing read error. No conserved phenylalanine or tryptophan is present at the end of the CDR3, so a read error is the likely explanation. The V gene is TRBV4-3, the J gene TRBJ2-1; D unresolved. Per the germline V gene, CDR1 is LGHNA and CDR2 is YSLEER. V was cut by 0 bases and J by 6 bases, with 12 bases left in between. The CDR3 is 15 amino acids. The CDR3 protein is CASSQDLGRSNEQFS. The CDR3 bases are TGCGCCAGCAGCCAAGATCTGGGCAGAAGCAATGAGCAGTTCTCC.

Notes on this clonotype: At one of its ends the junction is not consistent with the germline gene, which may arise from a read error. The gene calls are TRBV7-2 and TRBJ2-1; 12 bases map to TRBD2. CDR1 SGHTA and CDR2 FQGNSA come from the germline V gene. This CDR3 has 15 residues. DNA for the CDR3: TGTGCCAGCAGCGCTCTAGCGGGAGGGTACAATGAGCAGTGCTTC. Protein product: CASSALAGGYNEQCF.

This clonotype appeared many times. This chain uses TRBV12-3 or TRBV12-4 with TRBJ2-3, with D perhaps TRBD1 (5 bases). Trimming cost V 2 bases and J 2 bases, with 14 bases left between them. The length of the CDR3 is 16 residues. CDR3 sequence reads: CASSLIAGSPTDTQYF. CDR3 coding DNA: TGTGCCAGCAGTTTAATAGCAGGGTCCCCCACAGATACGCAGTATTTT.